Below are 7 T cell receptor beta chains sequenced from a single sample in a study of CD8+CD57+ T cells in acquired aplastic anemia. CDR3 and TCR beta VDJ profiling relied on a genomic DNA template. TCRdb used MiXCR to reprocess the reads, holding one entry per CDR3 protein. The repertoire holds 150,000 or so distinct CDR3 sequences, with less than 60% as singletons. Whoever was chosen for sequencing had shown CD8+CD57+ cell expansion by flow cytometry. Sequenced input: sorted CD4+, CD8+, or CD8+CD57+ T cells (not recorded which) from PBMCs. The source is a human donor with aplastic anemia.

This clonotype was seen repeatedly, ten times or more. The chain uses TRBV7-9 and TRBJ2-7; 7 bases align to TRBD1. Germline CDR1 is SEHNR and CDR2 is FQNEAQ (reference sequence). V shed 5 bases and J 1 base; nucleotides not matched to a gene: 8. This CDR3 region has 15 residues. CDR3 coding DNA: TGTGCCAGCAGCGGCCGACAGGGTCGGTCCTACGAGCAGTACTTC. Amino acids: CASSGRQGRSYEQYF.

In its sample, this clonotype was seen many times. The CDR3 is CASSQDRQGGEAFF. In DNA, the CDR3 is TGCGCCAGCAGCCAAGATCGGCAGGGTGGTGAAGCTTTCTTT. This sequence joins TRBV4-1 and TRBJ1-1, with D possibly being TRBD1 (5 bases). Trimming took off 0 bases at V and 7 bases at J, with 12 bases between the two ends. Germline CDR1 and CDR2: MGHRA and YSYEKL. There are 14 residues in the CDR3.

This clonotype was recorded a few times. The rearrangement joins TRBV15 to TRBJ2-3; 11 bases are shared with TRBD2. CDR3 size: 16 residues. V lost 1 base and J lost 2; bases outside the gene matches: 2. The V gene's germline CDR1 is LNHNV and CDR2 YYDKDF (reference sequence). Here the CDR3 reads CATSRGTSGFTDTQYF. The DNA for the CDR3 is TGTGCCACCAGCAGAGGGACTAGCGGGTTCACAGATACGCAGTATTTT. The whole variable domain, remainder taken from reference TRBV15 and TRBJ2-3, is DAMVIQNPRYQVTQFGKPVTLSCSQTLNHNVMYWYQQKSSQAPKLLFHYYDKDFNNEADTPDNFQSRRPNTSFCFLDIRSPGLGDTAMYLCATSRGTSGFTDTQYFGPGTRLTVL.

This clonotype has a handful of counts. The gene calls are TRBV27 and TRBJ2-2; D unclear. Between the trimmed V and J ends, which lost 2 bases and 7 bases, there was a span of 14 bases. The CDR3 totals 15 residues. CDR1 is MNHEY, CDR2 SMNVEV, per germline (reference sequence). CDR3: CASSLGQTSGGELFF. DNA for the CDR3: TGTGCCAGCAGTTTAGGGCAAACATCAGGCGGGGAGCTGTTTTTT.

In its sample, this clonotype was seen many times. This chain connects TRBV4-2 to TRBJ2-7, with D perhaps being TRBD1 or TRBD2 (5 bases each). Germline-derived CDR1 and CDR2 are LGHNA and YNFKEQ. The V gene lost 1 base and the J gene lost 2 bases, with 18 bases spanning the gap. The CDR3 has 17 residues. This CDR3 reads CASSQGPGRGLTYEQYF. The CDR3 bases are TGTGCCAGCAGCCAAGGGCCCGGCCGGGGCCTCACCTACGAGCAGTACTTC.

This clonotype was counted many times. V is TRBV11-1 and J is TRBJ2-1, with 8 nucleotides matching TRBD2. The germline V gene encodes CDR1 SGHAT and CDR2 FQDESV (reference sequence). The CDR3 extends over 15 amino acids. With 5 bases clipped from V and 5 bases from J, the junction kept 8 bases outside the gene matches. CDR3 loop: CASSHPGGGNNEQFF. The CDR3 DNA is TGTGCCAGCAGCCACCCGGGCGGGGGGAACAATGAGCAGTTCTTC. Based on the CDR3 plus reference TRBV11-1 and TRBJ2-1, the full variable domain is EAEVAQSPRYKITEKSQAVAFWCDPISGHATLYWYRQILGQGPELLVQFQDESVVDDSQLPKDRFSAERLKGVDSTLKIQPAELGDSAMYLCASSHPGGGNNEQFFGPGTRLTVL.

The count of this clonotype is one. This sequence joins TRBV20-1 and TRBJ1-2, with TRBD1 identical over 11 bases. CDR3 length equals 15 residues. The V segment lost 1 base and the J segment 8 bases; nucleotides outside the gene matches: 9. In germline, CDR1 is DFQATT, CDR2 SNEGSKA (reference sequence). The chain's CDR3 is CSARGPGQGVRGYTF. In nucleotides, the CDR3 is TGCAGTGCTAGAGGCCCGGGACAGGGGGTGAGGGGCTACACCTTC.